A single sample gave rise to the 8 T cell receptor beta chains below, sequenced in a study of blood T cells in healthy people across ages. For the second PCR, which ran for about 6 to 11 cycles, a sample-barcoded 5' primer and a J-beta primer mix were used. TCRdb re-called the 5' RACE reads with MiXCR, one entry per CDR3 protein. Of 1 million or so distinct CDR3 sequences in the sample, roughly a quarter are singletons; the top ten hold around 0.75%. The same sample was also used in a study of T cells of mothers and their children.

Input material: blood. These receptor sequences come from a girl aged 2-10 years in good health.

There are a few counts of this clonotype. The chain links TRBV6-1 to TRBJ2-3; D uncertain. Trimming shortened V by 6 bases and J by 0 bases, and 16 bases separated the two germline ends. CDR1 and CDR2 from the germline V gene are MNHNS and SASEGT. The CDR3 is 16 residues long. CDR3 amino acids: CASSPPRVASTDTQYF. The CDR3 DNA follows: TGTGCCAGCAGCCCCCCTCGTGTGGCTAGCACAGATACGCAGTATTTT.

This clonotype was found a few times. The chain carries TRBV20-1 and TRBJ1-2; 7 positions agree with TRBD1. V lost 6 bases, J lost 4 bases, and 5 bases stayed unmatched. CDR1 and CDR2 (germline): DFQATT, SNEGSKA (reference sequence). This CDR3 comprises 12 residues. CDR3 in DNA: TGCAGTGCCATCCAGGGGGGCTATGGCTACACCTTC. It yields the protein CSAIQGGYGYTF.

The chain recombines TRBV14 with TRBJ2-2; D gene uncertain. Trimming removed 1 base at V and 6 bases at J, with 6 bases between. Germline V lookup: CDR1 SGHDN, CDR2 FVKESK. The CDR3 runs 13 residues. The CDR3: CASSQAESGELFF. DNA for the CDR3: TGTGCCAGCAGCCAAGCTGAGTCCGGGGAGCTGTTTTTT.

The chain uses TRBV4-3 and TRBJ1-1; possibly TRBD1 for D (5 bases). The V end lost 3 bases, the J end lost 2 bases, and 25 bases lay between the germline ends. From germline, CDR1 is LGHNA and CDR2 YSLEER. The CDR3 is made up of 19 amino acids. The CDR3 region is CASSQGGQGLASVNTEAFF. As DNA, the CDR3 is TGCGCCAGCAGCCAGGGCGGACAAGGGTTGGCGTCGGTCAACACTGAAGCTTTCTTT.

There are many counts of this clonotype. The chain uses TRBV27 and TRBJ2-1, with TRBD2 matching over 7 bases. This CDR3 comprises 15 residues. The V gene end was trimmed by 5 bases and the J gene end by 7 bases; junction bases not matched to a gene: 11. Germline lookup yields CDR1 MNHEY and CDR2 SMNVEV (reference sequence). The CDR3 nucleotides are TGTGCCAGCAGTCTTCTTCTAGCGGACCAAAATGAGCAGTTCTTC. Protein product: CASSLLLADQNEQFF.

The genes are TRBV7-9 and TRBJ2-1; D remains unclear. The V end lost 6 bases, the J end lost 0 bases, and 15 bases lay between the germline ends. Germline V gene lookup returns CDR1 SEHNR and CDR2 FQNEAQ (reference sequence). The length of the CDR3 is 16 residues. Here the CDR3 DNA reads TGTGCCAGCAGACCCAGCGTGACGAGCTCCTACAATGAGCAGTTCTTC. The encoded protein is CASRPSVTSSYNEQFF.

The chain couples TRBV12-3 or TRBV12-4 to TRBJ2-2, with TRBD1 matching over 7 bases. V lost 8 bases, J lost 6 bases, and 12 bases stayed unmatched. This CDR3 contains 15 residues. The CDR3 loop is CASAQDRNYPGELFF. CDR3 nucleotide sequence: TGTGCCAGCGCCCAGGACAGGAATTACCCCGGGGAGCTGTTTTTT.

This rearrangement joins TRBV7-9 to TRBJ2-5; TRBD2 matches at 8 bases. Per the germline V gene, CDR1 is SEHNR and CDR2 is FQNEAQ (reference sequence). The CDR3 sequence is 15 residues long. V was pared by 1 base and J by 1 base, with 2 bases of the junction left unmatched. Here the CDR3 reads CASSLVTSGQETQYF. CDR3 nucleotide sequence: TGTGCCAGCAGCTTAGTTACTAGCGGCCAAGAGACCCAGTACTTC.